The entry below gives a single TCR beta chain sequence along with its context. Its antigen remains unknown. Lesional scalp punch biopsies and peripheral blood were collected from alopecia areata patients. Sorted populations comprised CD4+ and CD8+ T cells obtained from PBMCs. Trimming removed 4 bases from V and 4 bases from J; junction bases left unmatched: 6. Per germline, CDR1 SEHNR and CDR2 FQNEAQ (reference sequence). This CDR3 region has 17 residues. This specimen comes from a study of CD8+ T cells in alopecia areata. As for the study in general: For the treated group, dosing was oral tofacitinib at 5 to 10 mg twice daily.

cDNA serving as the sequencing template came from extracted, reverse transcribed RNA. The table came from immunoSEQ multiplex PCR; TCRdb's copy has only in-frame clones and leaves some out. This sample has about 150,000 clones, with around 86% found just once. The study, taken as a whole, reports: Clonality was higher in lesional than normal scalp, especially in alopecia totalis/universalis.

Sequences were derived from CD8+ T cells sorted from blood, sampled at week 0. V is TRBV7-9 and J is TRBJ2-6; 11 bases line up with TRBD1. This receptor was obtained from a human donor with alopecia areata. Written as DNA, the CDR3 is TGTGCCAGCAGCTGGGGGACAGGGGGTTCAGGGGCCAACGTCCTGACTTTC. Its translation is CASSWGTGGSGANVLTF.